Presented here are 21 T cell receptor beta chains from one specimen sequenced in a study of T-cell memory formation after mild COVID-19. TCRdb reprocessed the 5' RACE reads with MiXCR, giving one entry per CDR3 protein. The sample records approximately 65,000 distinct CDR3 sequences, approximately 16% being singletons. The sequenced sample consisted of PBMCs or a T cell subset sorted from them (not recorded which). The receptors shown here come from an adult woman who had mild COVID-19 (a few samples of this study predate the infection). Cell type and time point are not known.

The chain uses TRBV4-1 and TRBJ2-2; D gene unclear. Per germline, CDR1 MGHRA and CDR2 YSYEKL. This CDR3 has 14 amino acids. V was cut by 6 bases and J by 3 bases, with 11 bases left in between. This CDR3 reads CASRLRKDTGELFF. CDR3 in DNA: TGCGCCAGCAGACTAAGGAAGGACACCGGGGAGCTGTTTTTT.

V gene TRBV5-1 combines with J gene TRBJ1-1, with D possibly TRBD1 on 6 matching bases. Germline CDR1 and CDR2: SGHRS and YFSETQ. Trimming cost V 2 bases and J 2 bases, with 13 bases left between them. This CDR3 has 15 amino acids. CDR3 DNA sequence: TGCGCCAGCAGCTTTTCCCCAGGGGCTAACACTGAAGCTTTCTTT. Its protein product is CASSFSPGANTEAFF.

This clonotype was detected a few times. The rearrangement links TRBV7-6 to TRBJ2-2; D gene ambiguous. CDR3 length: 14 residues. Trimming removed 1 base at V and 6 bases at J, with 9 bases between. CDR1 is SGHVS, CDR2 FNYEAQ, per germline. CDR3 loop: CASSLVGESGELFF. DNA of the CDR3: TGTGCCAGCAGCTTAGTTGGAGAGTCCGGGGAGCTGTTTTTT.

In this sample, this clonotype is medium-sized (0.01 to 0.1%). This sequence joins TRBV20-1 and TRBJ1-2, with 8 bases that match TRBD1. The germline V gene encodes CDR1 DFQATT and CDR2 SNEGSKA (reference sequence). J gave up 5 bases and V 1 base, and 9 bases lay outside the gene matches. The CDR3 has 15 amino acids. The CDR3 region is CSARVEDRVGYGYTF. The CDR3 region has the DNA TGCAGTGCTAGAGTAGAGGACAGGGTTGGATATGGCTACACCTTC.

The chain recombines TRBV5-1 with TRBJ2-2, with 8 bases that match TRBD2. CDR1 is SGHRS, CDR2 YFSETQ, per germline. V lost 4 bases, J lost 3 bases, and 17 bases stayed unmatched. The CDR3 contains 19 residues. The CDR3 sequence is CASSPSRAGELRDTGELFF. The CDR3 DNA reads TGCGCCAGCAGCCCCTCCCGAGCGGGAGAGTTAAGGGACACCGGGGAGCTGTTTTTT. The complete variable domain, with remaining parts taken from reference TRBV5-1 and TRBJ2-2, reads KAGVTQTPRYLIKTRGQQVTLSCSPISGHRSVSWYQQTPGQGLQFLFEYFSETQRNKGNFPGRFSGRQFSNSRSEMNVSTLELGDSALYLCASSPSRAGELRDTGELFFGEGSRLTVL.

This clonotype was detected a few times. The rearrangement joins TRBV6-5 to TRBJ2-7; the match to TRBD1 covers 11 bases. V lost 6 bases to trimming and J lost 7 bases; unmatched junction nucleotides: 8. This CDR3 is built from 14 residues. The V gene's germline CDR1 is MNHEY and CDR2 SVGAGI. The CDR3 sequence is CASSPRTGGWEQYF. The DNA of the CDR3 is TGTGCCAGCAGCCCCAGGACAGGGGGCTGGGAGCAGTACTTC.

In this sample, this clonotype turned up a few times. The CDR3 nucleotides are TGTGCCAGCAGCGGGGGTAGGACTAAGTCCCTCGATGAGCAGTTCTTC. It yields the protein CASSGGRTKSLDEQFF. The chain couples TRBV9 to TRBJ2-1, with a tentative D call TRBD2 (6 bases). Germline V gene data show CDR1 as SGDLS and CDR2 as YYNGEE. Trimming left V 3 bases short and J 8 bases short, with 21 bases between. This CDR3 contains 16 residues.

The gene calls are TRBV4-3 and TRBJ2-2; 7 bases match TRBD1. Per the germline V gene, CDR1 is LGHNA and CDR2 is YSLEER. The CDR3 totals 16 residues. J gave up 4 bases and V 3 bases, and 8 bases lay outside the gene matches. Written as DNA, the CDR3 is TGCGCCAGCAGCCAGGCTGGGGACAGCCTCACCGGGGAGCTGTTTTTT. Translated: CASSQAGDSLTGELFF.

The chain combines TRBV27 with TRBJ2-6; D is undetermined. The germline gives CDR1 MNHEY, CDR2 SMNVEV (reference sequence). The CDR3 contains 15 residues. Trimming shortened V by 5 bases and J by 0 bases, and 8 bases separated the two germline ends. DNA for the CDR3: TGTGCCAGCAGTCTAACATCCTCTGGGGCCAACGTCCTGACTTTC. Protein: CASSLTSSGANVLTF.

The chain employs TRBV7-2 and TRBJ2-7; D ambiguous. CDR1 is SGHTA, CDR2 FQGNSA, per germline. This CDR3 region has 11 residues. V was clipped by 3 bases and J by 5 bases, with 5 bases between them. CDR3 region: CASSFLDEQYF. CDR3 sequence (DNA): TGTGCCAGCAGCTTTCTCGACGAGCAGTACTTC.

The chain has TRBV4-3 and TRBJ2-4, with a weak D call TRBD1 (6 bases). V was cut by 0 bases and J by 8 bases, with 17 bases left in between. The CDR3 sequence is 16 residues long. CDR1 LGHNA and CDR2 YSLEER come from the germline V gene. CDR3 protein: CASSQDLGAGWDIQYF. CDR3 nucleotide sequence: TGCGCCAGCAGCCAAGACCTGGGGGCGGGTTGGGACATTCAGTACTTC.

The rearrangement uses TRBV4-3 and TRBJ2-1; 8 bases map to TRBD2. The CDR3 is made up of 18 amino acids. The V gene end was trimmed by 2 bases and the J gene end by 4 bases; junction bases not matched to a gene: 13. CDR1 and CDR2 from the germline V gene are LGHNA and YSLEER. CDR3 in DNA: TGCGCCAGCAGCCAATACCTCACGGCTAGCGGGCAATACAATGAGCAGTTCTTC. Its protein product is CASSQYLTASGQYNEQFF.

This sequence joins TRBV29-1 and TRBJ2-5; D could derive from TRBD1 or TRBD2 (6 bases each). V dropped 1 base and J dropped 2 bases, with 11 bases sitting between them. The CDR3 is 14 residues long. The V gene's germline CDR1 is SQVTM and CDR2 ANQGSEA. DNA of the CDR3: TGCAGCGTTGAAGCCCTAGGGGGGCAAGAGACCCAGTACTTC. Encoded protein: CSVEALGGQETQYF.

This clonotype was counted between two and nine times. The J gene is TRBJ2-1, the V gene TRBV4-1, with 9 bases identical to TRBD2. Germline-derived CDR1 and CDR2 are MGHRA and YSYEKL. After removal of 0 bases from V and 7 bases from J, the junction contained 4 bases not matched to a gene. This CDR3 has 15 residues. CDR3 amino acids: CASSQDSGGLNEQFF. As DNA, the CDR3 is TGCGCCAGCAGCCAAGATAGCGGGGGATTAAATGAGCAGTTCTTC.

This clonotype was detected a few times. V gene TRBV10-3 combines with J gene TRBJ2-3; TRBD2 matches at 16 bases. After removal of 2 bases from V and 3 bases from J, the junction contained 11 bases not matched to a gene. Germline CDR1 and CDR2: ENHRY and SYGVKD. CDR3 length: 20 residues. The CDR3 spells CAISEPGLAGGLYGTDTQYF. The CDR3 DNA reads as TGTGCCATCAGTGAGCCGGGACTAGCGGGGGGGCTTTATGGGACAGATACGCAGTATTTT.

This sequence joins TRBV15 and TRBJ2-1; 7 bases fit TRBD1. The CDR3 is 13 amino acids. Germline loops: CDR1 LNHNV, CDR2 YYDKDF (reference sequence). Trimming removed 8 bases from V and 5 bases from J; junction bases left unmatched: 6. The CDR3 sequence: CATEGAGDNEQFF. The CDR3 nucleotides are TGTGCCACCGAGGGGGCCGGGGACAATGAGCAGTTCTTC.

V is TRBV7-2 and J is TRBJ2-1; D is possibly TRBD2 (5 bases). CDR1 is SGHTA and CDR2 is FQGNSA in the germline V gene. This CDR3 is 15 amino acids long. V was trimmed by 1 base and J by 5 bases, leaving 12 bases between them. The DNA for the CDR3 is TGTGCCAGCAGCTTAGGGTGGACTCCTAACAATGAGCAGTTCTTC. This translates into CASSLGWTPNNEQFF.

The chain carries TRBV7-8 and TRBJ2-1, with 8 bases matching TRBD2. The CDR3 is 16 residues long. Losses at the gene ends were 5 bases for V and 10 bases for J; bases not matched to a gene: 16. Germline V gene lookup returns CDR1 SGHVS and CDR2 FQNEAQ. The CDR3 protein is CASSSIFRGLVREQFF. DNA of the CDR3: TGTGCCAGCAGCAGCATTTTTAGGGGACTAGTAAGGGAGCAGTTCTTC.

This clonotype has a handful of counts. This sequence joins TRBV13 and TRBJ2-1, with D maybe TRBD2 (7 bases). V lost 7 bases to trimming and J lost 9 bases, with 16 bases between them. This CDR3 contains 13 residues. Germline CDR1 PRHDT, CDR2 FYEKMQ (reference sequence). The DNA of the CDR3 is TGTGCCAGCAAGGGGGGGCCGCTGGTTGAGCAGTTCTTC. The encoded protein is CASKGGPLVEQFF.

The sample holds a few counts of this clonotype. The chain recombines TRBV10-3 with TRBJ2-1; no clear D gene. Between the trimmed V and J ends, which lost 7 bases and 8 bases, there was a span of 9 bases. Germline V gives CDR1 ENHRY, CDR2 SYGVKD. This CDR3 spans 11 amino acids. DNA of the CDR3: TGTGCCATCAAGGACCAGGATGAGCAGTTCTTC. Its translation: CAIKDQDEQFF.

This clonotype appeared a few times. This sequence joins TRBV24-1 and TRBJ2-1; a possible D gene is TRBD2 (6 bases). The germline V gene has CDR1 KGHDR and CDR2 SFDVKD. V was clipped by 9 bases and J by 0 bases, with 11 bases between them. The CDR3 covers 14 residues. The CDR3 DNA reads TGTGCCACCCGAGGGGACTCCTCCTACAATGAGCAGTTCTTC. Amino acids: CATRGDSSYNEQFF.